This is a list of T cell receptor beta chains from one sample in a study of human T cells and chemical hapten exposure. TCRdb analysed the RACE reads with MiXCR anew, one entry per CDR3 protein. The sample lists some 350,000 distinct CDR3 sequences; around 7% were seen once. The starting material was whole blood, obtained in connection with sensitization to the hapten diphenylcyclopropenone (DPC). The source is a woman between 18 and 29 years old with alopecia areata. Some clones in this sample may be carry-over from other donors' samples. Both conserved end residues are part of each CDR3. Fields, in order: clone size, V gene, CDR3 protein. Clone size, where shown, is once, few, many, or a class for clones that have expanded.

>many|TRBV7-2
CASSPGLFNEQFF
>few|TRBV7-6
CASSSTRGIYEQYF
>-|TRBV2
CASSESAYTEAFF
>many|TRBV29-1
CSVEDGREKLFF
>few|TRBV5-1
CASSWGPGMNTGELFF
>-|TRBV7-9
CASSFTSPNEKLFF
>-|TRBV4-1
CASSPPGLPPNEQFF
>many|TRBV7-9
CASSLRLNTEAFF
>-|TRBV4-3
CASSQDSPLLNSYNEQFF
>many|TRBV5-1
CASSGAAKETQYF
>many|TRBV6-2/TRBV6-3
CASTKDTLQPQHF
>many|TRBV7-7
CASSLRQNTEAFF
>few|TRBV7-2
CASILRGGTDTQYF
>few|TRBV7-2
CASSLILVAEAFF
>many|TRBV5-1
CASSVGDGYTF
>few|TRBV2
CASRPQGAREFF
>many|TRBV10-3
CAISLQGALETQYF
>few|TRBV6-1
CASRRDIGTDTQYF
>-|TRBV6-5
CASSFDRDSFYEQYF
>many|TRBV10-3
CASRQGLQETQYF
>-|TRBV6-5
CASRAGTPVSGNTIYF
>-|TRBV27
CASSLSAGTTDTQYF
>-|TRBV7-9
CASSQTVPGRAHEQYF
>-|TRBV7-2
CASSLRYTASAEAFF
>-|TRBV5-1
CASSLALGLGEKLFF
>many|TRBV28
CASRTDAGGREQYF
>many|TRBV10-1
CARTPASQWGNNSPLHF
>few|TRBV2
CASRDDRGGGTQYF
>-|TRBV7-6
CASSLNGGWERKTDTQYF
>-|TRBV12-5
CASGGLSGTEAFF
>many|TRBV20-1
CSARSGGTDTQYF
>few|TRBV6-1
CASSAYGYTF
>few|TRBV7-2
CASSLGGRGAGELFF
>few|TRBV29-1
CSVAAPEEGTYEQYF
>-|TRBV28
CAKTAVETQYF
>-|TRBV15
CATSSPQGGRGNEQFF
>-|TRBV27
CASSSPGTGNQPQHF
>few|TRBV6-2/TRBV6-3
CASSYLWRGGFQETQYF
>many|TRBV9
CASSTPSAGGRQDTQYF
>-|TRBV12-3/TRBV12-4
CASRVAGESAAQYF
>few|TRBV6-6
CASSLQGASGELFF
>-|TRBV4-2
CASSQDPFKADMNTEAFF
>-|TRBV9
CASSVATSGTDTQYF
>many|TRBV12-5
CASAKGYGEETQYF
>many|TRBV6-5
CASRGQGPFSEQYF
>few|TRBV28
CASSLRQGALETQYF
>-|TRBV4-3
CASSQDALSSGNTIYF
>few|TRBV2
CASSLVGGGPDEQYF
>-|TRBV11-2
CASSFNGAQETQYF
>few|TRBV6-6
CASRSGTGVNYEQYF